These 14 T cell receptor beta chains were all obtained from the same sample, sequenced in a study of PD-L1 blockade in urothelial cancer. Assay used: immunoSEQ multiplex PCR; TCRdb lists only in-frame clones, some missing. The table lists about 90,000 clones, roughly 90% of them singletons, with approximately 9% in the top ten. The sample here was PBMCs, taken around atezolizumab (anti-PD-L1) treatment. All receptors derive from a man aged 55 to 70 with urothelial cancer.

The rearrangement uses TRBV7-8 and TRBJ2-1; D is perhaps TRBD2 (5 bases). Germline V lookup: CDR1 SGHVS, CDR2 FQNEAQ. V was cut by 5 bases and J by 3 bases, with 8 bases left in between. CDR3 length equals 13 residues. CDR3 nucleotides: TGTGCCAGCAGCCAGGCGGGCTACAATGAGCAGTTCTTC. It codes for CASSQAGYNEQFF.

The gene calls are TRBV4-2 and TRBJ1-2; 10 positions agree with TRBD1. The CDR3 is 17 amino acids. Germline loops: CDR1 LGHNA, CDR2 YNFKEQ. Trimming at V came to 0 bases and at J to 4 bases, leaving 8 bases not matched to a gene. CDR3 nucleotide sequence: TGTGCCAGCAGCCAAGAGGGGGGGACAGGGGATAGCTATGGCTACACCTTC. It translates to CASSQEGGTGDSYGYTF.

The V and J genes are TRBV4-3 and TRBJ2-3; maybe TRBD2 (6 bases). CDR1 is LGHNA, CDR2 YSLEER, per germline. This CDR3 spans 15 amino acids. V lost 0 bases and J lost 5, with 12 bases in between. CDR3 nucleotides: TGCGCCAGCAGCCAAGAGTGGGGGGAGCTAGATACGCAGTATTTT. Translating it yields CASSQEWGELDTQYF.

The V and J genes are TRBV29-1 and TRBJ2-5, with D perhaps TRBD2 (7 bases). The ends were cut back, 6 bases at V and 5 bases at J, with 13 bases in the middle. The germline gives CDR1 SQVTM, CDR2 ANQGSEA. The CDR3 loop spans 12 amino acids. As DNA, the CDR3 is TGCAGCGTGAGGGAGGGGGGGGAGACCCAGTACTTC. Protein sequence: CSVREGGETQYF.

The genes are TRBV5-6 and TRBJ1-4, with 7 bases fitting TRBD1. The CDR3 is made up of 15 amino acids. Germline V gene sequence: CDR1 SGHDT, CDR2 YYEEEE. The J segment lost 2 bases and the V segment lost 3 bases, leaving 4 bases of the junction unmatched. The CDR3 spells CASSSQGVTNEKLFF. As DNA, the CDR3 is TGTGCCAGCAGCTCGCAGGGGGTTACTAATGAAAAACTGTTTTTT.

The CDR3 is CASTSPGLFEAFF. The DNA for the CDR3 is TGTGCCAGCACCTCCCCCGGACTCTTTGAAGCTTTCTTT. The V call is TRBV6-5, the J call TRBJ1-1; the D is unclear. The CDR3 runs 13 residues. The germline CDR1 and CDR2 sequences are MNHEY and SVGAGI. With 7 bases removed from V and 7 bases from J, the gap between germline ends came to 16 bases.

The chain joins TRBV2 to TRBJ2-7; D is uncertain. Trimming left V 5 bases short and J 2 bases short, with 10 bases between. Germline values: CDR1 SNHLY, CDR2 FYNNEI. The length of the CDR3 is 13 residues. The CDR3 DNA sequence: TGTGCCAGCAGTTCTGTTATCGCCTACGAGCAGTACTTC. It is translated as CASSSVIAYEQYF.

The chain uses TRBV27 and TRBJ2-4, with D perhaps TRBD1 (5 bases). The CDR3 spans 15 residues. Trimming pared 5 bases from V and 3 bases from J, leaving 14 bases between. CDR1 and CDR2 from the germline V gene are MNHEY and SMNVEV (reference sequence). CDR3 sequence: CASSPAGPSKNIQYF. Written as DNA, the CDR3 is TGTGCCAGCAGTCCGGCAGGGCCGAGCAAAAACATTCAGTACTTC.

The CDR3 here is CASSQVGTYNEQFF. CDR3 DNA: TGTGCCAGCAGCCAAGTCGGGACCTACAATGAGCAGTTCTTC. The genes are TRBV4-2 and TRBJ2-1, with D perhaps matching TRBD2 (5 bases). Trimming left V 1 base short and J 2 bases short, with 6 bases between. Germline CDR1 reads LGHNA; CDR2 reads YNFKEQ. The CDR3 extends over 14 amino acids.

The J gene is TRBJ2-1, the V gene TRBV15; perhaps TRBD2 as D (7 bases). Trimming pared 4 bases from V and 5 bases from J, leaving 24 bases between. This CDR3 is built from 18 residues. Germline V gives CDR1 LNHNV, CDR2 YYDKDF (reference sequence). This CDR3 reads CATSKHGGGAALNNEQFF. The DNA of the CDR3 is TGTGCCACCAGCAAACATGGTGGGGGGGCCGCCCTCAACAATGAGCAGTTCTTC.

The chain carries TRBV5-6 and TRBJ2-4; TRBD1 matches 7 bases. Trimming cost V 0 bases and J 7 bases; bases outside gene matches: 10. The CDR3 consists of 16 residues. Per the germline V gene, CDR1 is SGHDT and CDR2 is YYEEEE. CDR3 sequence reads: CASSLETGPGWNIQYF. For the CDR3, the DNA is TGTGCCAGCAGCTTGGAGACAGGGCCGGGTTGGAACATTCAGTACTTC. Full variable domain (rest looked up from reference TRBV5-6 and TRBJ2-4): DAGVTQSPTHLIKTRGQQVTLRCSPKSGHDTVSWYQQALGQGPQFIFQYYEEEERQRGNFPDRFSGHQFPNYSSELNVNALLLGDSALYLCASSLETGPGWNIQYFGAGTRLSVL.

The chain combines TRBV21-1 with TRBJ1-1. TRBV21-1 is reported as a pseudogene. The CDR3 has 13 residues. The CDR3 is CASCPEVNTEAFF. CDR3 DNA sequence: TGTGCCAGCTGCCCCGAGGTGAACACTGAAGCTTTCTTT.

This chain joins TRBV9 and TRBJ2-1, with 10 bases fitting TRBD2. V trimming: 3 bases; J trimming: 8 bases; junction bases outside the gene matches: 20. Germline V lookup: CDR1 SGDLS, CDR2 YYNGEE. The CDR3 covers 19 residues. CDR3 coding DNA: TGTGCCAGCAGCGGAGGGACTAGCGCGACGAGGGGGAAACGCGATGAGCAGTTCTTC. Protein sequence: CASSGGTSATRGKRDEQFF.

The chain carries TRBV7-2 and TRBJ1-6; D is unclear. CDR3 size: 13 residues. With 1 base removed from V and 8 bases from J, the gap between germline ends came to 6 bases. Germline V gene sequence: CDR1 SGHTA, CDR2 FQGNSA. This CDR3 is CASSLERDSPLHF. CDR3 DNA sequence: TGTGCCAGCAGCTTAGAACGGGATTCACCCCTCCACTTT.